This T cell receptor (beta chain) originates from a study of post-analysis software for immune sequencing data. General study results and limits: In patients, about 5 TRBV segments were more frequent than in controls, with TRBV5-6, TRBV5-1 and TRBV20-1 among them.

The CDR3 consists of 16 residues. Per germline, CDR1 PRHDT and CDR2 FYEKMQ (reference sequence). Trimming removed 6 bases at V and 8 bases at J, with 22 bases between. Concerning this clonotype itself: Its antigen remains unidentified.

TCR beta cDNA libraries had unique molecular identifiers. TCRdb passed the PCR reads through MiXCR, listing each CDR3 protein once. The sample consists of roughly 540,000 distinct CDR3 sequences, less than 40% of them appearing once. The sequence was obtained from a girl under 18 with multiple sclerosis. What was sequenced was blood. This chain links TRBV13 with TRBJ1-4, with D possibly matching TRBD1 (5 bases). The CDR3 nucleotides are TGTGCCAGCAGTCCCACAGGAATCGGCTGGAACGAAAAACTGTTTTTT. Residues: CASSPTGIGWNEKLFF.